The 3 T cell receptor beta chains given below trace back to one sample, sequenced in a study of monozygotic twins with inflammatory bowel disease. TCRdb re-called the 5' RACE reads and gives one entry per CDR3 protein, without DNA. The sample includes around 200,000 distinct CDR3 sequences. Sequencing was carried out using blood. Every receptor here comes from a human donor with ulcerative colitis or Crohn's disease, or a healthy co-twin of an affected twin (not recorded which).

The gene calls are TRBV9 and TRBJ2-1. In germline, CDR1 is SGDLS, CDR2 YYNGEE. CDR3 length equals 14 residues. The CDR3 protein is CASNLGTPGNEQFF.

The chain combines TRBV18 with TRBJ2-5; TCRdb lists TRBD2, though no DNA is available to test this call. Germline CDR1 KGHSH, CDR2 LQKENI. The CDR3 contains 16 residues. The CDR3 protein is CASSSERGSYQETQYF.

The chain uses TRBV6-1 and TRBJ2-7; without DNA, the TCRdb call of TRBD1 cannot be checked. Germline CDR1 reads MNHNS; CDR2 reads SASEGT. CDR3 length equals 14 residues. This chain's CDR3 is CALRGQADSYEQYF.